Below, 26 T cell receptor beta chains from the same sample are listed, as sequenced in a study of T cells after yellow fever vaccination. TCRdb re-called the 5' RACE reads through MiXCR, storing one row per CDR3 protein. This sample yields approximately 510,000 distinct CDR3 sequences, of which less than 25% are seen a single time; about a sixth belongs to the top ten. Sequences were derived from PBMCs, sampled approximately 20 days after the first yellow fever vaccination. Receptor source: a man in his late teens or twenties who received the YFV17D yellow fever vaccine.

V and J are TRBV7-2 and TRBJ2-3; perhaps D is TRBD1 or TRBD2 (6 bases each). Trimming pared 8 bases from V and 0 bases from J, leaving 21 bases between. Germline V gene data show CDR1 as SGHTA and CDR2 as FQGNSA. The CDR3 runs 17 residues. CDR3 protein: CASGAYPSGASTDTQYF. CDR3 sequence (DNA): TGTGCCAGCGGAGCCTACCCCTCGGGGGCCAGCACAGATACGCAGTATTTT.

This clonotype has more than one count but fewer than ten. This chain links TRBV19 with TRBJ2-1; D remains unclear. V was shortened by 3 bases and J by 5 bases, with 11 bases between the two germline ends. The CDR3 is 14 amino acids. Germline V lookup: CDR1 LNHDA, CDR2 SQIVND (reference sequence). Written as DNA, the CDR3 is TGTGCCAGTAGTATCTGGGCCACTAACAATGAGCAGTTCTTC. Residues: CASSIWATNNEQFF. The whole variable domain, remainder taken from reference TRBV19 and TRBJ2-1, is DGGITQSPKYLFRKEGQNVTLSCEQNLNHDAMYWYRQDPGQGLRLIYYSQIVNDFQKGDIAEGYSVSREKKESFPLTVTSAQKNPTAFYLCASSIWATNNEQFFGPGTRLTVL.

The table lists this clonotype with a few counts. The V gene is TRBV19, the J gene TRBJ1-1; D is undetermined. The germline V gene encodes CDR1 LNHDA and CDR2 SQIVND (reference sequence). Trimming cost V 5 bases and J 0 bases, with 10 bases left between them. This CDR3 comprises 14 residues. The CDR3 here is CASSQPLLNTEAFF. For the CDR3, the DNA is TGTGCCAGTAGTCAACCTCTCCTGAACACTGAAGCTTTCTTT.

The rearrangement joins TRBV9 to TRBJ2-2, with unresolved D. Trimming shortened V by 0 bases and J by 7 bases, and 4 bases separated the two germline ends. This CDR3 contains 12 residues. Germline V gene sequence: CDR1 SGDLS, CDR2 YYNGEE. The chain's CDR3 is CASSVAVGELFF. The DNA of the CDR3 is TGTGCCAGCAGCGTAGCAGTCGGGGAGCTGTTTTTT.

The chain recombines TRBV7-9 with TRBJ1-1; D is undetermined. The V and J ends lost 3 bases and 3 bases respectively, with 8 bases between them. Germline V gene lookup returns CDR1 SEHNR and CDR2 FQNEAQ (reference sequence). CDR3 length equals 13 residues. In DNA form, the CDR3 reads TGTGCCAGCAGCTTCTCATGGGACACTGAAGCTTTCTTT. It codes for CASSFSWDTEAFF.

This clonotype has a single count. The genes are TRBV5-1 and TRBJ1-2, with TRBD1 matching over 9 bases. V lost 0 bases and J lost 8; bases outside the gene matches: 8. The CDR3 length is 15 residues. Germline assignment: CDR1 SGHRS and CDR2 YFSETQ. The CDR3 spells CASSLALGQGRGYTF. For the CDR3, the DNA is TGCGCCAGCAGCTTGGCCCTCGGACAGGGGAGGGGCTACACCTTC.

This clonotype was counted a few times. The V and J genes are TRBV5-6 and TRBJ2-3, with 8 bases identical to TRBD1. V lost 4 bases and J lost 4; bases outside the gene matches: 11. The CDR3 spans 16 residues. Germline loops: CDR1 SGHDT, CDR2 YYEEEE. The CDR3 sequence is CASSPNRGMPPDTQYF. CDR3 DNA sequence: TGTGCCAGCAGCCCGAACAGGGGGATGCCTCCAGATACGCAGTATTTT.

This clonotype was seen a handful of times. The rearrangement links TRBV7-2 to TRBJ1-1, with a weak D call TRBD1 (6 bases). CDR3 length: 13 amino acids. Germline values: CDR1 SGHTA, CDR2 FQGNSA. V shed 4 bases and J shed 8 bases, with 14 bases lying between them. CDR3 amino acids: CASSSTTGFEAFF. The CDR3 DNA sequence: TGTGCCAGCAGCTCGACTACAGGGTTCGAAGCTTTCTTT.

This clonotype occurred a few times. The rearrangement uses TRBV6-5 and TRBJ1-2; 7 positions match TRBD1. The germline V gene has CDR1 MNHEY and CDR2 SVGAGI. The CDR3 contains 15 residues. Germline trimming cut 0 bases from V and 4 bases from J; bases unmatched to any gene: 5. Written as DNA, the CDR3 is TGTGCCAGCAGTTACTCGGGTACAGGGGTCTATGGCTACACCTTC. This encodes CASSYSGTGVYGYTF.

This clonotype was detected only a few times. The genes are TRBV6-2 or TRBV6-3 and TRBJ2-1; the D is unclear. Trimming took 4 bases from V and 13 from J, leaving 26 bases between them. Germline assignment: CDR1 MNHEY and CDR2 SVGEGT. The CDR3 runs to 16 residues. The CDR3 reads CASSFSRRLTTISQFF. The CDR3 coding sequence is TGTGCCAGCAGTTTTTCTCGACGTTTGACCACCATCTCTCAGTTCTTC.

Only a few counts were recorded for this clonotype. The chain joins TRBV24-1 to TRBJ1-5; TRBD1 matches at 10 bases. V trimming: 3 bases; J trimming: 5 bases; junction bases outside the gene matches: 3. This CDR3 contains 15 residues. The germline CDR1 and CDR2 sequences are KGHDR and SFDVKD. CDR3 residues: CATSDPDRGHQPQHF. CDR3 in DNA: TGTGCCACCAGTGATCCAGACAGGGGGCATCAGCCCCAGCATTTT.

This chain connects TRBV7-9 to TRBJ2-1; 7 bases are a match to TRBD2. The CDR3 covers 12 residues. Per germline, CDR1 SEHNR and CDR2 FQNEAQ (reference sequence). V lost 3 bases to trimming and J lost 9 bases; unmatched junction nucleotides: 2. CDR3 sequence reads: CASSFPGGEQFF. Here the CDR3 DNA reads TGTGCCAGCAGCTTCCCGGGGGGTGAGCAGTTCTTC.

This clonotype has more than one count but fewer than ten. This chain connects TRBV29-1 to TRBJ1-2; 7 bases fit TRBD1. The CDR3 extends over 15 amino acids. Germline V gene sequence: CDR1 SQVTM, CDR2 ANQGSEA. With 7 bases clipped from V and 0 bases from J, the junction kept 11 bases outside the gene matches. The CDR3 sequence: CSAFLTGRANYGYTF. CDR3 DNA: TGCAGCGCATTCTTGACAGGGAGAGCTAACTATGGCTACACCTTC.

The gene calls are TRBV6-1 and TRBJ1-1; possibly TRBD1 for D (6 bases). The CDR3 is made up of 14 amino acids. Germline-derived CDR1 and CDR2 are MNHNS and SASEGT. Trimming took 6 bases from V and 5 from J, leaving 16 bases between them. The CDR3 is CASRLQGFKTEAFF. CDR3 bases: TGTGCCAGCAGGTTACAGGGCTTCAAGACTGAAGCTTTCTTT.

The genes are TRBV20-1 and TRBJ2-3; D is unresolved. Germline-derived CDR1 and CDR2 are DFQATT and SNEGSKA (reference sequence). Trimming pared 1 base from V and 3 bases from J, leaving 11 bases between. The CDR3 covers 14 residues. Written as DNA, the CDR3 is TGCAGTGCTAGAGCGGGTGAAGGGACAGATACGCAGTATTTT. This codes for CSARAGEGTDTQYF.

This sequence joins TRBV7-9 and TRBJ1-1, with D maybe TRBD1 (5 bases). Trimming took off 6 bases at V and 5 bases at J, with 25 bases between the two ends. The CDR3 has 17 residues. CDR1 and CDR2 from the germline V gene are SEHNR and FQNEAQ (reference sequence). This CDR3 reads CASRRGADARYGTEAFF. In nucleotides, the CDR3 is TGTGCCAGCAGGCGCGGGGCGGACGCCCGTTATGGGACTGAAGCTTTCTTT.

The V call is TRBV15, the J call TRBJ1-4, with D perhaps TRBD1 (5 bases). The CDR3 loop spans 14 amino acids. Germline CDR1 and CDR2: LNHNV and YYDKDF (reference sequence). V was cut by 5 bases and J by 8 bases, with 15 bases left in between. CDR3 DNA sequence: TGTGCCACCAGCCGGGACCGCGACTGGGAAAAACTGTTTTTT. This encodes CATSRDRDWEKLFF.

In this sample, this clonotype turned up many times. J is TRBJ2-1 and V is TRBV4-1; 9 bases align to TRBD2. Germline V lookup: CDR1 MGHRA, CDR2 YSYEKL. CDR3 size: 21 residues. The V segment lost 0 bases and the J segment 0 bases; nucleotides outside the gene matches: 15. CDR3 in DNA: TGCGCCAGCAGCCAAGATCGCCCAGCGGGGGGCTTACTTAGCTCCTACAATGAGCAGTTCTTC. Its protein product is CASSQDRPAGGLLSSYNEQFF.

This clonotype was counted only a few times. V gene TRBV11-2 combines with J gene TRBJ2-2; maybe TRBD2 (5 bases). Germline V CDR1 and CDR2: SGHAT, FQNNGV. The CDR3 covers 15 residues. V lost 5 bases and J 4 bases, leaving 14 bases between the germline ends. As DNA, the CDR3 is TGTGCCAGCAGCCTTTTATACCGGGGCACCGGGGAGCTGTTTTTT. Protein product: CASSLLYRGTGELFF.

This chain connects TRBV4-1 to TRBJ1-1; D gene uncertain. V lost 5 bases, J lost 0 bases, and 16 bases lay in between. Germline V lookup: CDR1 MGHRA, CDR2 YSYEKL. CDR3 length: 16 residues. CDR3 residues: CASSFPTLGVNTEAFF. The CDR3 coding sequence is TGCGCCAGCAGCTTCCCTACCCTCGGCGTGAACACTGAAGCTTTCTTT.

V usage is TRBV4-3 and J usage is TRBJ1-5; the D is unclear. The V and J ends lost 1 base and 4 bases respectively, with 11 bases between them. Germline CDR1 LGHNA, CDR2 YSLEER. The CDR3 has 15 amino acids. CDR3 amino acids: CASSQAWLTNQPQHF. The CDR3 DNA sequence: TGCGCCAGCAGCCAAGCGTGGCTTACGAATCAGCCCCAGCATTTT.

This sequence joins TRBV27 and TRBJ2-7, with 10 positions matching TRBD1. The CDR3 loop spans 15 amino acids. Germline CDR1 reads MNHEY; CDR2 reads SMNVEV (reference sequence). V gave up 4 bases and J gave up 6 bases; unmatched junction bases: 9. The CDR3 is CASSSPGQGFLEQYF. CDR3 DNA: TGTGCCAGCAGTTCCCCGGGACAGGGGTTTCTCGAGCAGTACTTC.

The J gene is TRBJ2-3, the V gene TRBV5-1, with 14 bases matching TRBD2. The germline gives CDR1 SGHRS, CDR2 YFSETQ. The CDR3 covers 18 residues. The J segment lost 0 bases and the V segment lost 4 bases, leaving 7 bases of the junction unmatched. The CDR3 reads CASSAAGTSGGSTDTQYF. The CDR3 DNA reads TGCGCCAGCAGCGCGGCGGGGACTAGCGGGGGTAGCACAGATACGCAGTATTTT.

The chain carries TRBV12-3 or TRBV12-4 and TRBJ2-7; weak D call: TRBD2 (6 bases). The CDR3 consists of 14 residues. The V end was cut by 8 bases, the J end by 0 bases, with 14 bases between. Here the CDR3 reads CASRRASDSYEQYF. The CDR3 nucleotides read TGTGCCAGCCGACGGGCTAGCGACTCCTACGAGCAGTACTTC.

The chain uses TRBV18 and TRBJ2-2; no definite D call. The V end was cut by 0 bases, the J end by 4 bases, with 15 bases between. The CDR3 runs to 17 residues. From germline, CDR1 is KGHSH and CDR2 LQKENI. The CDR3 spells CASSPPGRTWGTGELFF. DNA for the CDR3: TGTGCCAGCTCACCACCGGGCCGAACCTGGGGCACCGGGGAGCTGTTTTTT.

This clonotype was detected only a few times. This rearrangement joins TRBV6-5 to TRBJ2-2; D is possibly TRBD1 (5 bases). V was cut by 6 bases and J by 6 bases, with 8 bases left in between. Germline V CDR1 and CDR2: MNHEY, SVGAGI. CDR3 length: 12 amino acids. Here the CDR3 DNA reads TGTGCCAGCAGGGACAACGCCGGGGAGCTGTTTTTT. It yields the protein CASRDNAGELFF.